This T cell receptor beta chain was captured by sequencing in a study of blood T cell repertoires in COVID-19. Study in general: T cells, B-cell-depleted T cells, or PBMCs provided the cDNA or gDNA that served as material.

Assignments of participants to cohorts depended upon their own reported clinical history. Under the authors' procedure: Quantification of nucleated cells was approximated via reference gene primer amplification. Using immunoSEQ multiplex PCR, the repertoire was profiled, and TCRdb retains in-frame clones only, with some absent. D and trimming come from the DNA, and the V and J calls and clone size come from that table. The sample holds about 63,000 clones; roughly 80% are singletons and the top ten take approximately 4%. Germline CDR1 reads MNHEY; CDR2 reads SMNVEV (reference sequence). The CDR3 totals 15 residues. The V gene end was trimmed by 5 bases and the J gene end by 4 bases; junction bases not matched to a gene: 4.

This chain connects TRBV27 to TRBJ2-1; 11 nucleotides align to TRBD2. Material: PBMCs or T cells enriched from blood (not recorded which). The TCR originated in a woman between 40 and 55 years old with acute COVID-19. In DNA, the CDR3 is TGTGCCAGCAGTCCGGGGACTAGCGGTTACAATGAGCAGTTCTTC. It encodes CASSPGTSGYNEQFF.